Presented here are 9 T cell receptor beta chains from one specimen sequenced in a study of cytomegalovirus exposure and HLA in healthy donors. The PCR was carried out with 60 Vbeta primers and 13 Jbeta primers. The data were produced by immunoSEQ multiplex PCR, yet TCRdb's version contains in-frame clones alone and is incomplete. The sample holds more than 55,000 clones, 74% seen once. The sample was PBMCs. These receptors were taken from a woman in her fifties or sixties in good health and CMV-seropositive.

The J gene is TRBJ1-2, the V gene TRBV18; D is unresolved. Trimming removed 3 bases at V and 4 bases at J, with 9 bases between. This CDR3 is 13 amino acids long. Germline V gene lookup returns CDR1 KGHSH and CDR2 LQKENI. The DNA of the CDR3 is TGTGCCAGCTCACCGATGAACAGCTATGGCTACACCTTC. This sequence encodes CASSPMNSYGYTF.

The chain employs TRBV5-1 and TRBJ2-5; tentative D call: TRBD2 (5 bases). V lost 0 bases, J lost 5 bases, and 23 bases lay in between. CDR1 is SGHRS and CDR2 is YFSETQ in the germline V gene. The CDR3 consists of 18 residues. CDR3 DNA sequence: TGCGCCAGCAGCTTGGACGTTATACGGCTAGCTTTTGTCGAGACCCAGTACTTC. Encoded protein: CASSLDVIRLAFVETQYF.

This clone was seen a handful of times. V usage is TRBV27 and J usage is TRBJ1-1; no definite D call. Germline CDR1 MNHEY, CDR2 SMNVEV (reference sequence). The CDR3 consists of 13 residues. V lost 8 bases to trimming and J lost 0 bases, with 10 bases between them. The CDR3: CASRGVLNTEAFF. In DNA, the CDR3 is TGTGCCAGCCGCGGGGTGCTGAACACTGAAGCTTTCTTT.

The CDR3 here is CASSPSGGSSYEQYF. The CDR3, as DNA: TGTGCCAGCAGCCCCAGCGGGGGTAGCTCCTACGAGCAGTACTTC. The rearrangement uses TRBV7-3 and TRBJ2-7; the match to TRBD2 covers 8 bases. Germline V gene data show CDR1 as SGHTA and CDR2 as FQGTGA. There are 15 residues in the CDR3. V lost 5 bases, J lost 0 bases, and 6 bases stayed unmatched.

Details on this clone: At one boundary the junction diverges from the germline segment, which might be a read error. The chain carries TRBV15 and TRBJ2-7, with 7 bases fitting TRBD2. The CDR3 consists of 14 residues. Germline CDR1 LNHNV, CDR2 YYDKDF (reference sequence). CDR3 DNA sequence: TGTGCCACCAGCCGAGACGGGGGGACCTACGAGCAGTACTTC. It translates to CATSRDGGTYEQYF.

This rearrangement joins TRBV7-2 to TRBJ2-5; no clear D. The CDR3 spans 14 residues. The V end was cut by 1 base, the J end by 1 base, with 7 bases between. Germline V gene data show CDR1 as SGHTA and CDR2 as FQGNSA. The CDR3 spells CASSLGSVQETQYF. The CDR3 DNA reads as TGTGCCAGCAGCTTAGGAAGCGTCCAAGAGACCCAGTACTTC. The full variable domain, its missing parts supplied by reference TRBV7-2 and TRBJ2-5, is GAGVSQSPSNKVTEKGKDVELRCDPISGHTALYWYRQSLGQGLEFLIYFQGNSAPDKSGLPSDRFSAERTGGSVSTLTIQRTQQEDSAVYLCASSLGSVQETQYFGPGTRLLVL.

The chain recombines TRBV4-2 with TRBJ1-5; a possible D gene is TRBD1 (6 bases). The CDR3 is made up of 14 amino acids. Germline-derived CDR1 and CDR2 are LGHNA and YNFKEQ. V lost 4 bases to trimming and J lost 1 base, with 8 bases between them. In DNA, the CDR3 is TGTGCCAGCAGCCCGGACAGAAGCAATCAGCCCCAGCATTTT. It specifies CASSPDRSNQPQHF.

The chain has TRBV5-6 and TRBJ1-2; TRBD1 matches 8 bases. Germline CDR1 SGHDT, CDR2 YYEEEE. V dropped 4 bases and J dropped 0; count of bases not matched to a gene: 2. CDR3 length: 14 residues. The CDR3 DNA follows: TGTGCCAGCAGCGCGGACAGGGCTAACTATGGCTACACCTTC. Protein product: CASSADRANYGYTF.

The chain employs TRBV2 and TRBJ2-2; 7 nucleotides agree with TRBD1. Germline CDR1 reads SNHLY; CDR2 reads FYNNEI. Trimming took 6 bases from V and 7 from J; bases not matched to a gene: 8. This CDR3 region has 14 residues. The CDR3 DNA reads TGTGCCAGCAGGACAGGGTCGGTGGACGGGGAGCTGTTTTTT. The encoded protein is CASRTGSVDGELFF.